This TCR beta chain is drawn from a study of T cell repertoires in cytomegalovirus infection. Study-wide context: Matching HLA type, along with CMV infection, was indicated by public TCR beta signatures.

Per germline, CDR1 SGHRS and CDR2 YFSETQ. This CDR3 spans 13 amino acids. Trimming removed 1 base at V and 4 bases at J, with 8 bases between. TCRdb itself ran the reads through MiXCR, one entry per CDR3 protein. The sample yields fewer than 550,000 distinct CDR3 sequences, approximately 17% seen once. Findings and limits, study-wide: Accumulated public TCR beta family frequency recognized individuals carrying CMV together with the relevant HLA. CMV-specific HLA-C-restricted TCR beta clonotypes dominated the ex vivo response.

In its sample, this clonotype was seen many times. What it binds is not known. Sequencing was done on a sample of CD8+ T cells from PBMCs. This sequence originates from a human donor in good health (CMV status not recorded). Some clones in this sample may be carry-over from other donors' samples. The chain joins TRBV5-1 to TRBJ1-2; D not resolved. The CDR3 DNA reads as TGCGCCAGCAGCTTGACGGACGTCTATGGCTACACCTTC. Residues: CASSLTDVYGYTF. The whole variable domain, remainder taken from reference TRBV5-1 and TRBJ1-2, is KAGVTQTPRYLIKTRGQQVTLSCSPISGHRSVSWYQQTPGQGLQFLFEYFSETQRNKGNFPGRFSGRQFSNSRSEMNVSTLELGDSALYLCASSLTDVYGYTFGSGTRLTVV.